Here is one T cell receptor beta chain with its context. Source study methods: Reference gene primer amplification gave estimated nucleated cell counts. Profiling relied on immunoSEQ multiplex PCR, and the TCRdb table lists in-frame clones only, not all of them. The V and J calls and the clone size are those of that table, but D and trimming were determined from the DNA. Of 200,000 to 250,000 clones listed, more than 75% are singletons. This entry belongs to a study of blood T cell repertoires in COVID-19. In the study overall: From the United States, Italy and Spain came samples of acute and convalescent COVID-19.

Participants reported their clinical history, and cohort assignment relied on those reports. In Cohort 3, a recovered donor had either two negative PCRs, clearance, or symptom resolution. Germline V gives CDR1 MGHRA, CDR2 YSYEKL. The CDR3 consists of 16 residues. V gave up 4 bases and J gave up 2 bases, with 18 bases separating them. This TCR was sampled from a woman aged 45 to 65 who had recovered from COVID-19. The specimen was PBMCs or T cells enriched from blood (not recorded which). V is TRBV4-1 and J is TRBJ2-7, with TRBD2 as a possible D gene (7 bases). Here the CDR3 DNA reads TGCGCCAGCAGCCCAACACAAGGAGGGGGGGCCTACGAGCAGTACTTC. It specifies CASSPTQGGGAYEQYF.